This TCR beta chain was found in a study of T-cell reconstitution after alpha-beta-depleted transplantation in children. This clonotype was counted at least ten times. Germline trimming cut 5 bases from V and 5 bases from J; bases unmatched to any gene: 7. This CDR3 spans 14 amino acids. Preparation of the TCRbeta library was carried out with unique molecular identifiers. TCRdb called the PCR reads again in MiXCR, with one record for every CDR3 protein. In the table there are hundreds of thousands of distinct CDR3 sequences, approximately 13% of which are singletons. This receptor was identified in a human donor who donated a stem cell graft to a child with combined immunodeficiency. The chain couples TRBV12-3 or TRBV12-4 to TRBJ2-5; TRBD1 aligns across 8 bases. The source material was PBMCs from the stem cell graft donor, sampled from the stem cell graft. CDR3 region: CASSPRTGMETQYF. As DNA, the CDR3 is TGTGCCAGCAGTCCAAGGACAGGGATGGAGACCCAGTACTTC.